A selection of T cell receptor beta chains follows, all from one sample in a study of control samples from healthy donors and cancer patients. Data came from immunoSEQ multiplex PCR; TCRdb stores just in-frame clones and leaves some out. The sample consists of tens of thousands of clones, 88% of them appearing once. The sequenced sample consisted of blood. These receptors were taken from a woman in her 70s in good health. The CDR3 runs from the conserved cysteine through the conserved F or W. The D gene is left open where the match is weak. Some rows mark clone size as missing; the rest say once, few, many or name a class of expanded clone.

CDR3nt | CDR3aa | j_gene | v_gene | d_gene | abundance | len
TGCGCCAGCAGCCGATATCGGGATGCCAATCAGCCCCAGCATTTT | CASSRYRDANQPQHF | TRBJ1-5 | TRBV4-1 | . | . | 15
TGCAGCGTTGCCACAGGGGGCAGTTCACCCCTCCACTTT | CSVATGGSSPLHF | TRBJ1-6 | TRBV29-1 | TRBD1 | medium-sized | 13
TGTGCCAGCATCCCAGGAGGGGCAACTAATGAAAAACTGTTTTTT | CASIPGGATNEKLFF | TRBJ1-4 | TRBV28 | . | few | 15
TGTGCCAGCAGCCTAGGGAGCAATGAGCAGTTCTTC | CASSLGSNEQFF | TRBJ2-1 | TRBV3-1/TRBV3-2 | . | few | 12
TGTGCCACACTTAAGGAGGAGGCGACTGAAGCTTTCTTT | CATLKEEATEAFF | TRBJ1-1 | TRBV10-3 | . | once | 13
TGTGCCAGCAGCTCGATGCAGGACTATGGCTACACCTTC | CASSSMQDYGYTF | TRBJ1-2 | TRBV13 | . | . | 13
TGTGCCAGCAGCTTAGAGGGGGCCAACGTCCTGACTTTC | CASSLEGANVLTF | TRBJ2-6 | TRBV11-3 | . | . | 13
TGTGCCAGCAGTGAGTTAAGGGGCAATCAGCCCCAGCATTTT | CASSELRGNQPQHF | TRBJ1-5 | TRBV6-1 | . | . | 14
TGTGCCAGCAGCACCGGACAGGGGTCTAATCAGCCCCAGCATTTT | CASSTGQGSNQPQHF | TRBJ1-5 | TRBV5-6 | TRBD1 | . | 15
TGTGCCAGCAGCTTAGGGTTTACCGGGACAGGGTACAATCAGCCCCAGCATTTT | CASSLGFTGTGYNQPQHF | TRBJ1-5 | TRBV7-9 | TRBD1 | . | 18
TGTGCCAGCAGCAGTAGGATGGGCCCCTACAATGAGCAGTTCTTC | CASSSRMGPYNEQFF | TRBJ2-1 | TRBV7-2 | . | once | 15
TGTGCCAGCAGTGAAGCGGACAGGGGGCGCCCCGTGAACACTGAAGCTTTCTTT | CASSEADRGRPVNTEAFF | TRBJ1-1 | TRBV2 | TRBD1 | . | 18
TGTGCCAGCAGCACGACAGGGAAGGGCTACACCTTC | CASSTTGKGYTF | TRBJ1-2 | TRBV5-4 | TRBD1 | . | 12
TGTGCCTGGAGTAGACAGGGGGCGCGTGGCTACACCTTC | CAWSRQGARGYTF | TRBJ1-2 | TRBV30 | TRBD1 | . | 13
TGTGCCAGCGGACAGCTGCCTTGGGGCAATCAGCCCCAGCATTTT | CASGQLPWGNQPQHF | TRBJ1-5 | TRBV6-5 | . | . | 15
TGTGCCAGCAGCGTAGCTCGGTCAGGGGATGGCTACACCTTC | CASSVARSGDGYTF | TRBJ1-2 | TRBV9 | . | . | 14
TGTGCCAGTAGTACCTCTCGAAACGTGGGCAATGAGCAGTTCTTC | CASSTSRNVGNEQFF | TRBJ2-1 | TRBV19 | . | . | 15
TGTGCCAGTAGGGGGGGGTACTATGGCTACACCTTC | CASRGGYYGYTF | TRBJ1-2 | TRBV19 | . | . | 12
TGCGCCAGCAGCCAAGACCGGGACAGGGGACAGTACGAGCAGTACTTC | CASSQDRDRGQYEQYF | TRBJ2-7 | TRBV4-1 | TRBD1 | . | 16
TGTGCCAGCAGTCTTACTCCGGCAGGGGGGCAGCCCCAGCATTTT | CASSLTPAGGQPQHF | TRBJ1-5 | TRBV6-2/TRBV6-3 | TRBD1 | . | 15
TGTGCCACCCGTACAGAGGGCACTGAAGCTTTCTTT | CATRTEGTEAFF | TRBJ1-1 | TRBV10-3 | . | . | 12
TGTGCCTGGAGTTACACCGGGACACAAAATCAGCCCCAGCATTTT | CAWSYTGTQNQPQHF | TRBJ1-5 | TRBV30 | . | . | 15
TGTGCCACCAGCAGAGACAGGGGCCTGAACACTGAAGCTTTCTTT | CATSRDRGLNTEAFF | TRBJ1-1 | TRBV15 | . | . | 15
TGTGCCAGCCGAGGGACAAGCAACTATGGCTACACCTTC | CASRGTSNYGYTF | TRBJ1-2 | TRBV3-1/TRBV3-2 | . | . | 13
TGTGCCAGCAGCCAAGAACATGCAGGGCTTGCTAACTATGGCTACACCTTC | CASSQEHAGLANYGYTF | TRBJ1-2 | TRBV3-1/TRBV3-2 | . | . | 17
TGTGCCACCAGCAGAGATCAAGGCACAGGGACCAATGAGCAGTTCTTC | CATSRDQGTGTNEQFF | TRBJ2-1 | TRBV15 | . | . | 16
TGTGCCAGTAGTCCTTCGGGGGGGGCCGGGGGAGATACGCAGTATTTT | CASSPSGGAGGDTQYF | TRBJ2-3 | TRBV19 | TRBD2 | . | 16
TGTGCCAGCAGCCAAGGACAGGGAGGAAATTCACCCCTCCACTTT | CASSQGQGGNSPLHF | TRBJ1-6 | TRBV3-1/TRBV3-2 | TRBD1 | . | 15
TGTGCCAGCAAATTAACTCTTCCTGGGGAGCTGTTTTTT | CASKLTLPGELFF | TRBJ2-2 | TRBV2 | . | . | 13
TGTGCCAGTAGTAAAATACAGGGCCTTGGCTCTGGGGCCAACGTCCTGACTTTC | CASSKIQGLGSGANVLTF | TRBJ2-6 | TRBV19 | . | . | 18
TGTGCCAGCAGCTTAGCCCCAACAGGAAAAGAGACCCAGTACTTC | CASSLAPTGKETQYF | TRBJ2-5 | TRBV11-2 | . | . | 15
TGTGCCAGTTCGGGGACTTATAATTCACCCCTCCACTTT | CASSGTYNSPLHF | TRBJ1-6 | TRBV6-5 | . | . | 13
TGTGCCAGCAGCGTAGGGAGCGAGATGAACACTGAAGCTTTCTTT | CASSVGSEMNTEAFF | TRBJ1-1 | TRBV9 | . | . | 15
TGTGCCAGCAGCTCCTGGACAGCGTATGGCTACACCTTC | CASSSWTAYGYTF | TRBJ1-2 | TRBV5-6 | . | . | 13
TGTGCCAGCAGCACCAGCGGGACAGGGAATGAAAAACTGTTTTTT | CASSTSGTGNEKLFF | TRBJ1-4 | TRBV13 | TRBD1 | . | 15
TGTGCCACCAGCACCGTTAGATCCGGCACCTATGGCTACACCTTC | CATSTVRSGTYGYTF | TRBJ1-2 | TRBV15 | . | . | 15
TGTGCCAGCAGCCCTCTAGGGGTCGGCTATGGCTACACCTTC | CASSPLGVGYGYTF | TRBJ1-2 | TRBV7-8 | . | . | 14
TGTGCCAGCAGTTATGTCGGGGGCCAATGGGGCACTGAAGCTTTCTTT | CASSYVGGQWGTEAFF | TRBJ1-1 | TRBV6-5 | . | . | 16
TGTGCCAGCAGTCCTGGGGGGAGGAACACTGAAGCTTTCTTT | CASSPGGRNTEAFF | TRBJ1-1 | TRBV6-5 | . | . | 14
TGTGCCAGCAGCTACCGACTAGCGGGAGCTTCAGATACGCAGTATTTT | CASSYRLAGASDTQYF | TRBJ2-3 | TRBV11-2 | TRBD2 | . | 16
TGTGCCAGCAGTGAATTAAGGGCGCGACAGGAACATGGCTACACCTTC | CASSELRARQEHGYTF | TRBJ1-2 | TRBV6-1 | . | . | 16